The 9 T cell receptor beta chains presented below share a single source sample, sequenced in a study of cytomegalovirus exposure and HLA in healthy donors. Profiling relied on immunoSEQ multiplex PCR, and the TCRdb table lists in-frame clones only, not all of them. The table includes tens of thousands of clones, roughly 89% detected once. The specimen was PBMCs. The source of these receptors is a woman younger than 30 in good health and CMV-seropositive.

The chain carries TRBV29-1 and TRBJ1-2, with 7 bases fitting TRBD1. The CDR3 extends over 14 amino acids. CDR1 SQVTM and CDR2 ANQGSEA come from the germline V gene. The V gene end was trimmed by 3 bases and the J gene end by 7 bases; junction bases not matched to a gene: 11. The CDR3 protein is CSVEASRGLGGYTF. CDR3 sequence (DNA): TGCAGCGTTGAGGCCTCGAGGGGGCTGGGTGGCTACACCTTC.

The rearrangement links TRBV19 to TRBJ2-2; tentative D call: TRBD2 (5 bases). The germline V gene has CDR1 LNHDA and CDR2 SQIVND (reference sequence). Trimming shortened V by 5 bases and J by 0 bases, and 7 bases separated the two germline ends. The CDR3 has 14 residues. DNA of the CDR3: TGTGCCAGTAGTGAGGGAACGAACACCGGGGAGCTGTTTTTT. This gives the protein CASSEGTNTGELFF.

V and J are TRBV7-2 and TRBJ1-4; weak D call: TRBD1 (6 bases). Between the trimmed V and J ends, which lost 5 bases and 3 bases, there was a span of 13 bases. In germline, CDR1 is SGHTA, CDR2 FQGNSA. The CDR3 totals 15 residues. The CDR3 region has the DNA TGTGCCAGCAGCGTACAGGGTCAACCTAATGAAAAACTGTTTTTT. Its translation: CASSVQGQPNEKLFF.

The CDR3 DNA sequence: TGTGCCAGCAGTCCCTCTCCGGGGGGCGCTTCGTTCTTC. Translated: CASSPSPGGASFF. The rearrangement joins TRBV6-5 to TRBJ2-1, with a weak D call TRBD2 (7 bases). The CDR3 length is 13 residues. V lost 5 bases and J 15 bases, leaving 20 bases between the germline ends. Germline V lookup: CDR1 MNHEY, CDR2 SVGAGI.

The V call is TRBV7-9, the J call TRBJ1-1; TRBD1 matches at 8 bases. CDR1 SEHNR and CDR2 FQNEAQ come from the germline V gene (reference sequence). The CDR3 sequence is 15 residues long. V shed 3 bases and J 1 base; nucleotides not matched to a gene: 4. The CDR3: CASSFPDRGNTEAFF. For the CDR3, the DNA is TGTGCCAGCAGCTTCCCCGACAGGGGGAACACTGAAGCTTTCTTT.

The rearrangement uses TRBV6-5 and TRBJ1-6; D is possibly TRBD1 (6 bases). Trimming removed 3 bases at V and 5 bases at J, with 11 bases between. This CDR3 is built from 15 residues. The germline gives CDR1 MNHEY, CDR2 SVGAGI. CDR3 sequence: CASSYVGQNNSPLHF. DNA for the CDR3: TGTGCCAGCAGTTATGTGGGACAAAATAATTCACCCCTCCACTTT.

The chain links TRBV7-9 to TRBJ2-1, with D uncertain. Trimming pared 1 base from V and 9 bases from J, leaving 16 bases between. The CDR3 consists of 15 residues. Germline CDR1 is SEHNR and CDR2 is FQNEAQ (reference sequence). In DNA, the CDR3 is TGTGCCAGCAGCTTAGGAAGCGCCCTTTACGTTGAGCAGTTCTTC. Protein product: CASSLGSALYVEQFF.

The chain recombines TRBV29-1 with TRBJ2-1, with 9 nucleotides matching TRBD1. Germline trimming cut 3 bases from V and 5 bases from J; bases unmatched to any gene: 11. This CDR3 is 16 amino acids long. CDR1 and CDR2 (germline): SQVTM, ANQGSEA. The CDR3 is CSVDGQGILGNNEQFF. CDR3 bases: TGCAGCGTTGACGGACAGGGGATCCTAGGGAACAATGAGCAGTTCTTC.

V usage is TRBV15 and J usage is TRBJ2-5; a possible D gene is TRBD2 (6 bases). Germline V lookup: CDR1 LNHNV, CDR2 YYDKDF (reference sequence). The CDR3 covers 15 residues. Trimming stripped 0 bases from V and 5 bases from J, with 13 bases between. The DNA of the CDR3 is TGTGCCACCAGCAGAGAGGGGCGGGGCGGGGAGACCCAGTACTTC. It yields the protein CATSREGRGGETQYF.